The 20 T cell receptor beta chains given below trace back to one sample, sequenced in a study of beta chain features in type 1 diabetes. Sequenced material consisted of expressed TCRB transcripts (all of the isolated RNA was reverse transcribed). This table comes from immunoSEQ multiplex PCR, and its TCRdb copy is limited to in-frame clones, with some not included. Of about 360,000 clones in the sample, about 12% were seen once. The sequenced material came from naive CD4+ T cells from blood. The receptors originated from a man between 18 and 35 years old in good health.

This clone was detected a few times. V and J are TRBV5-6 and TRBJ1-2; D is undetermined. V shed 5 bases and J shed 5 bases, with 13 bases lying between them. The germline gives CDR1 SGHDT, CDR2 YYEEEE. There are 13 residues in the CDR3. The CDR3 is CASSYDGVYGYTF. In DNA, the CDR3 is TGTGCCAGCAGTTACGACGGGGTTTATGGCTACACCTTC.

V gene TRBV7-9 combines with J gene TRBJ2-7, with a weak D call TRBD2 (6 bases). With 5 bases removed from V and 7 bases from J, the gap between germline ends came to 24 bases. This CDR3 contains 16 residues. CDR1 is SEHNR and CDR2 is FQNEAQ in the germline V gene (reference sequence). The CDR3 DNA follows: TGTGCCAGCAGCATCCTCACTAGATCACCTCGGGAGGAGCAGTACTTC. Its protein product is CASSILTRSPREEQYF.

This chain uses TRBV7-8 with TRBJ2-3; a weak D match, TRBD2 (6 bases). The ends were cut back, 6 bases at V and 0 bases at J, with 19 bases in the middle. This CDR3 region has 17 residues. Germline CDR1 SGHVS, CDR2 FQNEAQ. CDR3 protein: CASREGAVTPSTDTQYF. In nucleotides, the CDR3 is TGTGCCAGCAGGGAGGGCGCTGTCACCCCTAGCACAGATACGCAGTATTTT.

The genes are TRBV2 and TRBJ2-5; 7 bases line up with TRBD1. The junction had 9 bases not matched to a gene; V was cut back by 6 bases and J by 5 bases. The CDR3 contains 14 residues. The germline V gene encodes CDR1 SNHLY and CDR2 FYNNEI. The CDR3 bases are TGTGCCAGCAGGGGAGACAGGGCGGGTGAGACCCAGTACTTC. This sequence encodes CASRGDRAGETQYF.

The V and J genes are TRBV28 and TRBJ1-1; no reliable D call. CDR1 is MDHEN, CDR2 SYDVKM, per germline. CDR3 length equals 13 residues. The ends were cut back, 2 bases at V and 10 bases at J, with 14 bases in the middle. This CDR3 reads CASSLSGLSAAFF. In nucleotides, the CDR3 is TGTGCCAGCAGTTTAAGCGGCCTCTCGGCAGCTTTCTTT. The full variable domain, its missing parts supplied by reference TRBV28 and TRBJ1-1, is DVKVTQSSRYLVKRTGEKVFLECVQDMDHENMFWYRQDPGLGLRLIYFSYDVKMKEKGDIPEGYSVSREKKERFSLILESASTNQTSMYLCASSLSGLSAAFFGQGTRLTVV.

This chain uses TRBV7-2 with TRBJ1-5; 7 bases are shared with TRBD1. The CDR3 sequence is 15 residues long. V lost 3 bases, J lost 2 bases, and 4 bases stayed unmatched. CDR1 is SGHTA and CDR2 is FQGNSA in the germline V gene. CDR3 nucleotide sequence: TGTGCCAGCAGCTTCGACAGGGCGGGCAATCAGCCCCAGCATTTT. Protein sequence: CASSFDRAGNQPQHF.

The table lists this clone with a few counts. The chain has TRBV30 and TRBJ1-1; 10 nucleotides line up with TRBD1. The ends lost 0 bases at V and 10 bases at J; junction bases unmatched: 5. CDR3 length: 13 amino acids. Germline V lookup: CDR1 GTSNPN, CDR2 SVGIG (reference sequence). DNA for the CDR3: TGTGCCTGGAGTGTGCATGGGGACAGGGGAGCTTTCTTT. Residues: CAWSVHGDRGAFF.

V and J are TRBV25-1 and TRBJ1-2, with TRBD1 identical over 7 bases. The CDR3 totals 15 residues. Germline CDR1 reads MGHDK; CDR2 reads SYGVNS. With V trimmed by 1 base and J by 9 bases, 11 bases remained unmatched. The CDR3 spells CASSESRAGGGSYTF. The CDR3 nucleotides are TGTGCCAGCAGTGAATCTCGGGCAGGGGGTGGGAGCTACACCTTC.

V is TRBV29-1 and J is TRBJ1-1; 9 positions agree with TRBD1. V gave up 1 base and J gave up 13 bases; unmatched junction bases: 10. Looked up from germline, CDR1 is SQVTM and CDR2 is ANQGSEA. The CDR3 has 13 residues. The CDR3 bases are TGCAGCGTTGAAGGGACAGGGGCGCTTTCCGTTTTCTTT. Translated: CSVEGTGALSVFF.

The chain carries TRBV5-4 and TRBJ2-1; the match to TRBD1 covers 7 bases. V dropped 4 bases and J dropped 0; count of bases not matched to a gene: 10. Germline CDR1 SGHNT, CDR2 YYREEE (reference sequence). The CDR3 has 17 amino acids. The CDR3 loop is CASSGPGTESSYNEQFF. The CDR3 bases are TGTGCCAGCAGCGGGCCTGGGACAGAGAGCTCCTACAATGAGCAGTTCTTC.

This clone turned up a few times. This chain's CDR3 is CASGQGGSGANVLTF. DNA of the CDR3: TGTGCCTCTGGACAGGGCGGTTCTGGGGCCAACGTCCTGACTTTC. The chain carries TRBV2 and TRBJ2-6, with 8 bases fitting TRBD1. The V gene end was trimmed by 11 bases and the J gene end by 1 base; junction bases not matched to a gene: 7. The CDR3 runs to 15 residues. CDR1 is SNHLY and CDR2 is FYNNEI in the germline V gene.

This clone came up a few times. The chain carries TRBV10-3 and TRBJ2-7, with 8 bases fitting TRBD1. The trim removed 3 bases at V and 3 bases at J, leaving 4 bases unmatched. Per germline, CDR1 ENHRY and CDR2 SYGVKD. The CDR3 has 14 amino acids. CDR3 region: CAISELGQGYEQYF. The CDR3 coding sequence is TGTGCCATCAGTGAACTAGGACAGGGCTACGAGCAGTACTTC.

This clone was seen a handful of times. The rearrangement uses TRBV5-1 and TRBJ1-2; D not resolved. The CDR3 length is 14 residues. The V end lost 0 bases, the J end lost 3 bases, and 9 bases lay between the germline ends. CDR1 and CDR2 (germline): SGHRS, YFSETQ. CDR3 region: CASSLGPADYGYTF. Here the CDR3 DNA reads TGCGCCAGCAGCTTGGGGCCCGCTGACTATGGCTACACCTTC.

The sample holds a few counts of this clone. The V call is TRBV6-1, the J call TRBJ2-5, with D tentatively TRBD2 (7 bases). Looked up from germline, CDR1 is MNHNS and CDR2 is SASEGT. The CDR3 length is 14 residues. With 5 bases removed from V and 1 base from J, the gap between germline ends came to 11 bases. The CDR3, as DNA: TGTGCCAGCAGTTGGGGGGGGGCCCAAGAGACCCAGTACTTC. Encoded protein: CASSWGGAQETQYF.

To note about this clone: Other DNA sequences from this sample encode an identical CDR3 as well. The chain uses TRBV5-1 and TRBJ2-2, with 11 bases aligning to TRBD2. The CDR3 is 16 residues long. Losses at the gene ends were 0 bases for V and 2 bases for J; bases not matched to a gene: 0. Germline lookup yields CDR1 SGHRS and CDR2 YFSETQ. DNA for the CDR3: TGCGCCAGCAGCTTGGGACTAGCGGGAAACACCGGGGAGCTGTTTTTT. Translating it yields CASSLGLAGNTGELFF.

This clone was seen a handful of times. V is TRBV10-3 and J is TRBJ1-1, with D unclear. The germline CDR1 and CDR2 sequences are ENHRY and SYGVKD. V lost 2 bases to trimming and J lost 7 bases, with 8 bases between them. The CDR3 loop spans 12 amino acids. The CDR3: CAISEAEVEAFF. The DNA for the CDR3 is TGTGCCATCAGTGAGGCGGAGGTTGAAGCTTTCTTT.

This sequence joins TRBV10-2 and TRBJ2-1; no clear D. Trimming cost V 2 bases and J 7 bases, with 9 bases left between them. The CDR3 consists of 13 residues. CDR1 is WSHSY, CDR2 SAAADI, per germline. This chain's CDR3 is CASSEQVWNEQFF. The DNA of the CDR3 is TGCGCCAGCAGTGAGCAGGTTTGGAATGAGCAGTTCTTC.

This clone came up a few times. The CDR3 bases are TGTGCCTGCACCGCAGGGGACTATGGCTACACCTTC. Translating it yields CACTAGDYGYTF. The chain recombines TRBV30 with TRBJ1-2, with D possibly being TRBD1 (6 bases). V was shortened by 6 bases and J by 3 bases, with 11 bases between the two germline ends. The CDR3 covers 12 residues. In germline, CDR1 is GTSNPN, CDR2 SVGIG (reference sequence).

The CDR3 protein is CASSHPDRISPTETQYF. CDR3 coding DNA: TGTGCCAGCAGCCACCCGGACAGGATCTCTCCTACAGAGACCCAGTACTTC. The rearrangement uses TRBV7-8 and TRBJ2-5; 7 nucleotides line up with TRBD1. This CDR3 region has 17 residues. V shed 5 bases, J shed 4 bases, and the junction held 16 bases outside the gene matches. Germline V gene sequence: CDR1 SGHVS, CDR2 FQNEAQ.

This clone has more than one count but fewer than ten. This CDR3 is CASSQVGGNTGELFF. CDR3 nucleotides: TGCGCCAGCAGCCAAGTGGGGGGGAACACCGGGGAGCTGTTTTTT. The chain has TRBV4-1 and TRBJ2-2, with D possibly being TRBD2 (6 bases). This CDR3 has 15 amino acids. The germline CDR1 and CDR2 sequences are MGHRA and YSYEKL. The V end lost 1 base, the J end lost 1 base, and 7 bases lay between the germline ends.